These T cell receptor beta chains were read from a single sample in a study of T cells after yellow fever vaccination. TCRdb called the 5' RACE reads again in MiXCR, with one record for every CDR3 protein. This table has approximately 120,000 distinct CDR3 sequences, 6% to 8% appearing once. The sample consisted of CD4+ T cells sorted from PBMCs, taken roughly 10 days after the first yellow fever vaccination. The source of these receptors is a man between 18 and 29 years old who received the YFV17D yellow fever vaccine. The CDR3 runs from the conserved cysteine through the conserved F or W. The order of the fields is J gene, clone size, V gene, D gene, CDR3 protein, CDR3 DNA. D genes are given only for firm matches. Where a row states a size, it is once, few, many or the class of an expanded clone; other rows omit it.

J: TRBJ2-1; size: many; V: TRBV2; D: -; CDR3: CASSTLATYNEQFF; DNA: TGTGCCAGCAGTACCTTAGCTACCTACAATGAGCAGTTCTTC
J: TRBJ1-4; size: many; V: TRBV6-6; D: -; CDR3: CASRPPNEKLFF; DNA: TGTGCCAGCAGGCCACCTAATGAAAAACTGTTTTTT
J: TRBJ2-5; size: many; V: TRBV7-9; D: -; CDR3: CASSLWGEEETQYF; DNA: TGTGCCAGCAGCTTATGGGGGGAAGAAGAGACCCAGTACTTC
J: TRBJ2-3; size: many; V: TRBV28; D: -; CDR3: CASSSVGFTDTQYF; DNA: TGTGCCAGCAGTTCCGTCGGGTTCACAGATACGCAGTATTTT
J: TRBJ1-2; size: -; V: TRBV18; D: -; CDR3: CASSPLEGKNGYTF; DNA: TGTGCCAGCTCACCCCTAGAGGGGAAGAATGGCTACACCTTC
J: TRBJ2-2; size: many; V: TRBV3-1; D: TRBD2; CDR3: CASSQGTRNTGELFF; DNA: TGTGCCAGCAGCCAGGGGACTAGGAACACCGGGGAGCTGTTTTTT
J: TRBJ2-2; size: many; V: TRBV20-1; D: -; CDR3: CSARDLITGELFF; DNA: TGCAGTGCTCGGGACCTTATCACCGGGGAGCTGTTTTTT
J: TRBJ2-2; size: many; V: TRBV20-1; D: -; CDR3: CSALNTGELFF; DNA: TGCAGTGCTCTGAACACCGGGGAGCTGTTTTTT
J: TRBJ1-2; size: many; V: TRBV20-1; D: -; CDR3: CSASQGRWPVNYGYTF; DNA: TGCAGTGCTAGCCAAGGGAGGTGGCCCGTCAACTATGGCTACACCTTC
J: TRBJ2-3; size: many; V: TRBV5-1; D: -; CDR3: CASSGGLSTDTQYF; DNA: TGCGCCAGCAGCGGGGGGCTTAGCACAGATACGCAGTATTTT
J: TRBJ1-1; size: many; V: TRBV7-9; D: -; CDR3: CASSLELSVRAFF; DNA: TGTGCCAGCAGCTTAGAATTGTCGGTTCGAGCTTTCTTT
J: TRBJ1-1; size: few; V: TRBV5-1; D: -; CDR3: CASSPMTIMNTEAFF; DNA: TGCGCCAGCAGCCCGATGACAATAATGAACACTGAAGCTTTCTTT
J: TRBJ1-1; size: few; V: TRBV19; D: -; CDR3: CASQGREGTEAFF; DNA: TGTGCCAGTCAGGGGAGGGAGGGCACTGAAGCTTTCTTT
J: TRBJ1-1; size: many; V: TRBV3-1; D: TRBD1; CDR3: CASSPGDRVNTEAFF; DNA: TGTGCCAGCAGCCCCGGGGACAGGGTGAACACTGAAGCTTTCTTT
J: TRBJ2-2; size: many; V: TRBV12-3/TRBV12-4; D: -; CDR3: CASFQENTGELFF; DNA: TGTGCCAGCTTCCAGGAGAACACCGGGGAGCTGTTTTTT
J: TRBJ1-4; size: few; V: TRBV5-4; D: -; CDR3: CASSPDSATANEKLFF; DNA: TGTGCCAGCAGCCCGGACAGTGCTACAGCTAATGAAAAACTGTTTTTT
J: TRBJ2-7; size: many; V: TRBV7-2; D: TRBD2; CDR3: CASVGGGASEQYF; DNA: TGTGCCAGCGTCGGCGGGGGGGCCTCCGAGCAGTACTTC
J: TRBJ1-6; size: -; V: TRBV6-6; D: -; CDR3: CASRTEYNSPLHF; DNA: TGTGCCAGCAGGACAGAATATAATTCACCCCTCCACTTT
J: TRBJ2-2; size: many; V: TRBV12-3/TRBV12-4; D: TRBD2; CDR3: CASRKRGGVITGELFF; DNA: TGTGCCAGCAGGAAGCGGGGCGGGGTAATCACCGGGGAGCTGTTTTTT
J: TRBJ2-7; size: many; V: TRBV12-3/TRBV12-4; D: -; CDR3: CASSLQGLSYEQYF; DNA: TGTGCCAGCAGTCTCCAGGGCCTCTCCTACGAGCAGTACTTC
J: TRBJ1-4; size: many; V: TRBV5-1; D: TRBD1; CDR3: CASSSGTGVEKLFF; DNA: TGCGCCAGCAGCTCCGGGACAGGGGTGGAAAAACTGTTTTTT
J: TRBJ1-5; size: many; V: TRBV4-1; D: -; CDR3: CASSQVDRDSPQHF; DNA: TGCGCCAGCAGCCAAGTTGACCGGGACTCGCCCCAGCATTTT
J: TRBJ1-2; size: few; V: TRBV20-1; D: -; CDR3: CSASNPRLNGYTF; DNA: TGCAGTGCTAGTAACCCCCGGCTGAATGGCTACACCTTC
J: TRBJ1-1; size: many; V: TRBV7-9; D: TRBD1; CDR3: CASNRGLNTEAFF; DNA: TGTGCCAGCAACAGGGGGCTGAACACTGAAGCTTTCTTT
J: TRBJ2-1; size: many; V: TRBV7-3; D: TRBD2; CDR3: CASPTSGGGYNEQFF; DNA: TGTGCCAGCCCCACTAGCGGGGGGGGCTACAATGAGCAGTTCTTC
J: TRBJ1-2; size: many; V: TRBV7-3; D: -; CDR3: CASSLTPGVGYTF; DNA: TGTGCCAGCAGCTTAACCCCCGGGGTCGGCTACACCTTC
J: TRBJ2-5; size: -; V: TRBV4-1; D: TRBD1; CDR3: CASSQRGRDQETQYF; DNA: TGCGCCAGCAGCCAAAGGGGGCGAGACCAAGAGACCCAGTACTTC
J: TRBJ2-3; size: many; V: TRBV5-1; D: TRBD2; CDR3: CASSLDTSGDGTQYF; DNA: TGCGCCAGCAGCTTGGATACTAGCGGGGACGGTACGCAGTATTTT
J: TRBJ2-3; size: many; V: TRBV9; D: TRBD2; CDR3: CASSVVAGPLTDTQYF; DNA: TGTGCCAGCAGCGTAGTAGCGGGGCCCCTCACAGATACGCAGTATTTT
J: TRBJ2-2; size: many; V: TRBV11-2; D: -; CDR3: CASSLIASRGGELFF; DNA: TGTGCCAGCAGCTTAATTGCCTCTCGGGGCGGGGAGCTGTTTTTT
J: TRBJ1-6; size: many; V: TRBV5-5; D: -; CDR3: CASTRLINSPLHF; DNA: TGTGCCAGCACAAGACTTATAAATTCACCCCTCCACTTT
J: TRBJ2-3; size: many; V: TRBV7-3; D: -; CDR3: CASTPTGGDTQYF; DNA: TGTGCCAGCACACCTACTGGAGGTGATACGCAGTATTTT
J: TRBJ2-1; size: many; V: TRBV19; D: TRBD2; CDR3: CASSPRLAGTSSYNEQFF; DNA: TGTGCCAGTAGTCCCCGACTAGCGGGGACAAGCTCCTACAATGAGCAGTTCTTC
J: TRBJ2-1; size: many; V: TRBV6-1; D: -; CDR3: CASSEFGGQRDSFF; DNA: TGTGCCAGCAGTGAATTTGGGGGCCAGAGGGATTCGTTCTTC
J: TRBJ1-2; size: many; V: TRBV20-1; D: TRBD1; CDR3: CSARDRENYGYTF; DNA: TGCAGTGCTAGGGACAGGGAAAACTATGGCTACACCTTC
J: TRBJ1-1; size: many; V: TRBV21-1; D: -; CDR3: CATVLRDTEAFF; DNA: TGTGCCACCGTGTTAAGGGACACTGAAGCTTTCTTT
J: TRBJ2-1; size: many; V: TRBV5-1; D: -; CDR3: CASSLQLTYNEQFF; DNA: TGCGCCAGCAGCTTGCAGCTCACATACAATGAGCAGTTCTTC
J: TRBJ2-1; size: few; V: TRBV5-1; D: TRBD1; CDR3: CASSFRGGTGGNNEQFF; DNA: TGCGCCAGCAGCTTCCGGGGGGGGACAGGGGGCAACAATGAGCAGTTCTTC
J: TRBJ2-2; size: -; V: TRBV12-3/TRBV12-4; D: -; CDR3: CASSLWGAGTGELFF; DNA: TGTGCCAGCAGTTTATGGGGAGCAGGTACCGGGGAGCTGTTTTTT
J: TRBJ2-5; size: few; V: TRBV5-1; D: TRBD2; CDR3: CASSAQGSGEETQYF; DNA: TGCGCCAGCAGCGCACAAGGTAGCGGGGAAGAGACCCAGTACTTC
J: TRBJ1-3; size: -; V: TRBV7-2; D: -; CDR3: CASSYPPGTGNTIYF; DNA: TGTGCCAGCAGCTACCCCCCGGGGACAGGAAACACCATATATTTT
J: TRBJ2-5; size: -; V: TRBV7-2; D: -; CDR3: CASSPGLGRQETQYF; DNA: TGTGCCAGCAGCCCAGGGTTGGGCCGCCAAGAGACCCAGTACTTC
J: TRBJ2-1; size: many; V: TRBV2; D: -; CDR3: CASSENYEQFF; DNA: TGTGCCAGCAGTGAAAACTATGAGCAGTTCTTC
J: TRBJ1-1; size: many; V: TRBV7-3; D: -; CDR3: CASRRTANTEAFF; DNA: TGTGCCAGCAGACGGACAGCGAACACTGAAGCTTTCTTT
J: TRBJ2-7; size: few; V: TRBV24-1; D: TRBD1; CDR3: CATRYRPGTVESFYEQYF; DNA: TGTGCCACCAGATACCGCCCGGGGACAGTCGAATCTTTCTACGAGCAGTACTTC
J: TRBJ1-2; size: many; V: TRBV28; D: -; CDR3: CASREDDSRYTF; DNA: TGTGCCAGCAGAGAAGACGACAGTCGCTACACCTTC
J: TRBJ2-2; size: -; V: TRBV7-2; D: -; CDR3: CASSKSATGELFF; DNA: TGTGCCAGCAGCAAATCAGCGACCGGGGAGCTGTTTTTT
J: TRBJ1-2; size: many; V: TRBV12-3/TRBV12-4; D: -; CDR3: CASTRSGIYGYTF; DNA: TGTGCCAGCACCCGTAGTGGTATCTATGGCTACACCTTC
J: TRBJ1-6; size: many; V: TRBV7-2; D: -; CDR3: CASSLNFIANNSPLHF; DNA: TGTGCCAGCAGCTTAAATTTTATTGCGAATAATTCACCCCTCCACTTT
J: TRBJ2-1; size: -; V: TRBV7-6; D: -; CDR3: CASSPGLGNFNEQFF; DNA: TGTGCCAGCAGCCCGGGACTGGGAAACTTCAATGAGCAGTTCTTC
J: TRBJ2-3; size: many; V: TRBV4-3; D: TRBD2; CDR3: CASSQLAGDTDTQYF; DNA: TGCGCCAGCAGCCAGCTAGCGGGGGACACAGATACGCAGTATTTT
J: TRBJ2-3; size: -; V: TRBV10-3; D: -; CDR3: CAISAGGGNTQYF; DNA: TGTGCCATCAGTGCGGGGGGCGGGAATACGCAGTATTTT
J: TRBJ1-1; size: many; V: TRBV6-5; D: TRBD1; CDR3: CASSSQRGRGNTEAFF; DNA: TGTGCCAGCAGCTCTCAGAGGGGGCGGGGGAACACTGAAGCTTTCTTT